This is a list of T cell receptor beta chains from one sample in a study of blood T cell repertoires in COVID-19. Here immunoSEQ multiplex PCR was the method, and the copy in TCRdb shows in-frame clones only, minus some. The sample shows more than 110,000 clones, 80% to 90% of them seen only once. The specimen sequenced was peripheral blood. All receptors come from a man between 60 and 75 years old with active or convalescent COVID-19. Each CDR3 is given with its conserved first and last residue. D genes are given only for firm matches. Not every row has a clone size; where given, it reads once, few, many or a size class.

d_gene,j_gene,v_gene,abundance,CDR3nt,CDR3aa
-,TRBJ1-2,TRBV2,once,TGTGCCAGCAGTGCGGGGGGGAACTATGGCTACACCTTC,CASSAGGNYGYTF
TRBD2,TRBJ2-3,TRBV30,-,TGTGCCTGGAGTCCTCCGGTCAGCGGGGGGGCCAGGCCGTATTTT,CAWSPPVSGGARPYF
-,TRBJ1-1,TRBV21-1,-,TGTGCCAGCAGCCCCCGGGGTCAAACGAACACTGAAGCTTTCTTT,CASSPRGQTNTEAFF
-,TRBJ1-3,TRBV7-9,-,TGTGCCAGCAGCCCAGGAGGGAGACACGGGATAATTTTT,CASSPGGRHGIIF
-,TRBJ2-5,TRBV29-1,-,TGCAGCGCGCGTCGGGGGAGCGGACAAGAGACCCAGTACTTC,CSARRGSGQETQYF
-,TRBJ2-1,TRBV7-9,-,TGTGCCAGCAGCTTAGCCCGCCCATTTAGTGAGCAGTTCTTC,CASSLARPFSEQFF
-,TRBJ1-2,TRBV28,-,TGTGCCAGCAGTTCCGACGGGGAGTCGACCTATGGCTACACCTTC,CASSSDGESTYGYTF
-,TRBJ1-1,TRBV20-1,-,TGCAGTGCAAAGACAGGCACTGAAGCTTTCTTT,CSAKTGTEAFF
-,TRBJ2-2,TRBV28,-,TGTGCCACTTGGGGGGACGCCGGGGAGCTGTTTTTT,CATWGDAGELFF
-,TRBJ2-3,TRBV27,-,TGTGCCAGCAGTTTACAGGTTCCTACTAGCACAGATACGCAGTATTTT,CASSLQVPTSTDTQYF
TRBD1,TRBJ1-1,TRBV28,-,TGTGCCAGCAGTCCAGGACAGGGCACTGAAGCTTTCTTT,CASSPGQGTEAFF
-,TRBJ2-3,TRBV3-1/TRBV3-2,once,TGTGCCAGCAGCCTCTCCTCCGGAGATACGCAGTATTTT,CASSLSSGDTQYF
TRBD1,TRBJ1-2,TRBV19,-,TGTGCCAGTAGTATAGACGGACAGGGGGCACGGGGCTACACCTTC,CASSIDGQGARGYTF
TRBD2,TRBJ2-1,TRBV7-2,once,TGTGCCAGCAGCTTTCAACTAGCGGGCTCCTACAATGAGCAGTTCTTC,CASSFQLAGSYNEQFF
-,TRBJ2-3,TRBV11-2,-,TGTGCCAGCAGCTTAGACGGGGATAGCACAGATACGCAGTATTTT,CASSLDGDSTDTQYF
TRBD2,TRBJ2-5,TRBV7-2,-,TGTGCCAGCAGCTTCCTAGCGGGAGGGTCTCAGGGCCAGTACTTC,CASSFLAGGSQGQYF
-,TRBJ2-7,TRBV5-1,once,TGCGCCAGCAGCTTGGAGACAGGATACTCTCACGAGCAGTACTTC,CASSLETGYSHEQYF
-,TRBJ1-5,TRBV6-5,-,TGTGCCAGCAGTTACTCGGGGCCGGCCGAAGCCCAGCATTTT,CASSYSGPAEAQHF
-,TRBJ1-1,TRBV19,-,TGTGCCAGTACTACATGGGGGGGGCGAAACACTGAAGCTTTCTTT,CASTTWGGRNTEAFF
-,TRBJ1-2,TRBV28,-,TGTGCCAGCAGTTTAATAGCAGGGTACAAGGATGGCTACACCTTC,CASSLIAGYKDGYTF
-,TRBJ1-2,TRBV5-6,-,TGTGCCAGCAGCTTTGGCGGGACCCATAAGGATGGCTACACCTTC,CASSFGGTHKDGYTF
-,TRBJ1-1,TRBV4-2,-,TGTGCCAGCAGCCAGGTGGGGTCAGGGGAAACTGAAGCTTTCTTT,CASSQVGSGETEAFF
-,TRBJ2-4,TRBV7-9,-,TGTGCCAGCAGCCCCCCGGACTCGGTTTTAGCCAAAAACATTCAGTACTTC,CASSPPDSVLAKNIQYF
TRBD2,TRBJ2-3,TRBV30,-,TGTGCCTGGAGGCGCGGGGGGCCCACAGATACGCAGTATTTT,CAWRRGGPTDTQYF
-,TRBJ1-2,TRBV28,-,TGTGCCAGCACCCTAGGGAGGGACGGCTACACCTTC,CASTLGRDGYTF
TRBD1,TRBJ1-5,TRBV19,-,TGTGCCAGTAGTAAAACAGGGGAGCAGCCCCAGCATTTT,CASSKTGEQPQHF
-,TRBJ2-3,TRBV11-2,-,TGTGCCAGCAGCCCTAGGCGCGGGAGCACAGATACGCAGTATTTT,CASSPRRGSTDTQYF
TRBD1,TRBJ2-7,TRBV19,-,TGTGCCAGTAGTACGGGAACAGGGGGCCCCTACGAGCAGTACTTC,CASSTGTGGPYEQYF
TRBD2,TRBJ2-2,TRBV6-5,-,TGTGCCAGCAGTTCTTATCGAGCGGGGGGAACCGGGGAGCTGTTTTTT,CASSSYRAGGTGELFF
TRBD2,TRBJ2-1,TRBV9,-,TGTGCCAGCAGCGTAGCGCTAGCGGGAGCGAGAACCTACAATGAGCAGTTCTTC,CASSVALAGARTYNEQFF
-,TRBJ2-1,TRBV2,-,TGTGCCAGCACCGAAGATGGCTCGAACGTTGCCGAGCAGTTCTTC,CASTEDGSNVAEQFF
-,TRBJ1-4,TRBV4-1,-,TGCGCCAGCAGCCAAGGGTTGAGGGAAAAACTGTTTTTT,CASSQGLREKLFF
-,TRBJ1-5,TRBV6-2/TRBV6-3,-,TGTGCCAGCAGTCGCGTTTATAGCAATCAGCCCCAGCATTTT,CASSRVYSNQPQHF
TRBD1,TRBJ2-7,TRBV28,-,TGTGCCAGCAGTCCCCGGGACAGGGGGCAGAATGAGCAGTACTTC,CASSPRDRGQNEQYF
-,TRBJ2-2,TRBV28,-,TGTGCCAGCGCCCGGGGTTCGATGAACACCGGGGAGCTGTTTTTT,CASARGSMNTGELFF
-,TRBJ1-6,TRBV6-5,-,TGTGCCAGCAGTTACTCCCCGGCGGGCTTGACCCTCCACTTT,CASSYSPAGLTLHF
-,TRBJ2-1,TRBV5-4,-,TGTGCCAGCAGCCTAGAGCGCTACAATGAGCAGTTCTTC,CASSLERYNEQFF
TRBD1,TRBJ2-3,TRBV25-1,-,TGTGCCAGCAGTGGGGGACAGGGGTTTGATACGCAGTATTTT,CASSGGQGFDTQYF
-,TRBJ1-6,TRBV11-2,-,TGTGCCAGCAGCTTAGATGTAGTCGAGAATTCACCCCTCCACTTT,CASSLDVVENSPLHF
TRBD1,TRBJ2-1,TRBV27,-,TGTGCCAGCAGTCCGACGCGGACAGGGAGCAATGAGCAGTTCTTC,CASSPTRTGSNEQFF
TRBD2,TRBJ2-7,TRBV12-3/TRBV12-4,-,TGTGCCAGCAGCCTCGGAGCGGGGGAGCAGTACTTC,CASSLGAGEQYF
TRBD1,TRBJ2-5,TRBV18,-,TGTGCCAGCTCACCCCCGGACAGGGGGCAAGAGACCCAGTACTTC,CASSPPDRGQETQYF
TRBD1,TRBJ2-7,TRBV24-1,-,TGTGCCACCAGTGATGGGACAGGGTTATACGAGCAGTACTTC,CATSDGTGLYEQYF
TRBD1,TRBJ1-6,TRBV2,-,TGTGCCAGCAGGGCGGGACAGGGGTTCCTTGGAGGTTCACCCCTCCACTTT,CASRAGQGFLGGSPLHF
TRBD2,TRBJ2-2,TRBV3-1/TRBV3-2,once,TGTGCCAGCAGCTACGGACTAGCGGGGGTCGGTTACAACACCGGGGAGCTGTTTTTT,CASSYGLAGVGYNTGELFF
TRBD1,TRBJ2-3,TRBV6-5,-,TGTGCCAGCAGTTTGGACAGGGGGCCCCTAGGTACGCAGTATTTT,CASSLDRGPLGTQYF
-,TRBJ1-1,TRBV12-3/TRBV12-4,-,TGTGCCAGCAGACCTACAAGGAGATCTGAAGCTTTCTTT,CASRPTRRSEAFF
TRBD2,TRBJ2-1,TRBV11-3,-,TGTGCCAGCAGCTTATTGGGAGCGGGGGTCAATGAGCAGTTCTTC,CASSLLGAGVNEQFF